This passage covers 30 T cell receptor beta chains from one sample sequenced in a study of T-cell reconstitution after alpha-beta-depleted transplantation in children (dated by TCRdb to about 2016). Library construction relied on PCR. Sequencing used an Illumina HiSeq 2500. TCR library preparation used molecular barcoding, with unique molecular identifiers applied to normalize quantification of the TCRbeta repertoire. TCRdb reprocessing: public reads trimmed at Q25 with fastp, clones called with MiXCR, in-frame beta chains kept. Duplicate CDR3 protein sequences are folded into a single record with the most common DNA and genes. The sample data list about 640,000 distinct CDR3 sequences, and 16% of these were observed just once. The ten largest clones represent 0.85% to 1.3% of the sample. This sample comprised PBMCs from the stem cell graft donor, obtained from the stem cell graft. Receptors originate from a human donor who donated a stem cell graft to a child with acute myeloid leukemia.

This clonotype was found a few times. The chain uses TRBV15 and TRBJ2-4, with D maybe TRBD1 (6 bases). Trimming stripped 1 base from V and 0 bases from J, with 10 bases between. This CDR3 has 16 residues. Germline V CDR1 and CDR2: LNHNV, YYDKDF (reference sequence). CDR3 sequence: CATSRADRLAKNIQYF. The DNA for the CDR3 is TGTGCCACCAGCAGAGCGGACAGACTAGCCAAAAACATTCAGTACTTC.

This clonotype showed up many times. The chain joins TRBV20-1 to TRBJ1-2; weak D call: TRBD1 (6 bases). The germline V gene encodes CDR1 DFQATT and CDR2 SNEGSKA (reference sequence). V lost 6 bases and J lost 3, with 20 bases in between. This CDR3 comprises 15 residues. The CDR3 region is CSAQSGGAGDYGYTF. CDR3 DNA sequence: TGCAGTGCGCAGTCGGGGGGGGCAGGGGACTATGGCTACACCTTC.

As to this clonotype: Possible read error: a much larger clone is one base away. This rearrangement joins TRBV27 to TRBJ1-5; D is undetermined. In germline, CDR1 is MNHEY, CDR2 SMNVEV (reference sequence). The CDR3 is 15 amino acids. DNA for the CDR3: TGTGCCAGCAGTTTATTGAGGGCACCTAATCAGCGCCAGCATTTT. Its translation is CASSLLRAPNQRQHF.

There are many counts of this clonotype. The V gene is TRBV6-5, the J gene TRBJ2-2; possible D gene TRBD2, 7 bases. Germline CDR1 MNHEY, CDR2 SVGAGI. Trimming cost V 4 bases and J 2 bases, with 11 bases left between them. This CDR3 region has 15 residues. CDR3 nucleotide sequence: TGTGCCAGCAGTTTGACGGGGGGCAACACCGGGGAGCTGTTTTTT. It is translated as CASSLTGGNTGELFF.

A single count supports this clonotype. The junction does not match germline at one end; this may be a read error. The chain has TRBV5-6 and TRBJ1-1, with 7 bases matching TRBD1. The CDR3 length is 17 residues. The germline V gene encodes CDR1 SGHDT and CDR2 YYEEEE. The CDR3 here is CARSLGLWTGRDTEAFF. The CDR3 nucleotides read TGTGCCAGGAGCTTGGGGCTATGGACAGGTAGGGACACTGAAGCTTTCTTT.

This clonotype has a count of ten or more. CDR3 in DNA: TGTGCCAGCAGTCTTCTCAACATGAACACTGAAGCTTTCTTT. Protein product: CASSLLNMNTEAFF. The chain has TRBV27 and TRBJ1-1; D unresolved. The V and J ends lost 5 bases and 0 bases respectively, with 10 bases between them. Per the germline V gene, CDR1 is MNHEY and CDR2 is SMNVEV (reference sequence). The CDR3 has 14 amino acids.

This clonotype was recorded at least ten times. The CDR3 here is CASTLDRGNEKLFF. The CDR3 region has the DNA TGTGCCAGCACCCTGGACAGGGGGAATGAAAAACTGTTTTTT. The chain combines TRBV12-3 or TRBV12-4 with TRBJ1-4; 10 positions agree with TRBD1. Trimming took 7 bases from V and 5 from J; bases not matched to a gene: 4. The CDR3 runs 14 residues.

This clonotype was recorded at least ten times. V is TRBV6-5 and J is TRBJ1-3; D gene ambiguous. Trimming removed 2 bases from V and 0 bases from J, with 8 bases in between. CDR3 length: 15 residues. Germline CDR1 reads MNHEY; CDR2 reads SVGAGI. The CDR3 reads CASSYGQPSGNTIYF. In DNA, the CDR3 is TGTGCCAGCAGTTACGGGCAGCCCTCTGGAAACACCATATATTTT.

V gene TRBV5-1 combines with J gene TRBJ2-1; unclear D gene. The CDR3 extends over 13 amino acids. V shed 6 bases and J shed 7 bases, with 14 bases lying between them. The germline CDR1 and CDR2 sequences are SGHRS and YFSETQ. Here the CDR3 DNA reads TGCGCCAGCATGGCCGTGGTAGGTAATGAGCAGTTCTTC. As protein: CASMAVVGNEQFF. The variable domain in full, with the rest retrieved from reference TRBV5-1 and TRBJ2-1, is KAGVTQTPRYLIKTRGQQVTLSCSPISGHRSVSWYQQTPGQGLQFLFEYFSETQRNKGNFPGRFSGRQFSNSRSEMNVSTLELGDSALYLCASMAVVGNEQFFGPGTRLTVL.

This rearrangement joins TRBV12-3 or TRBV12-4 to TRBJ2-2; D is uncertain. The CDR3 runs 13 residues. V lost 5 bases and J lost 5, with 9 bases in between. In DNA form, the CDR3 reads TGTGCCAGCAGTGGCCAGCTAACCGGGGAGCTGTTTTTT. This translates into CASSGQLTGELFF.

This clonotype was counted a few times. This chain connects TRBV30 to TRBJ2-7; D is unclear. The CDR3 is 12 amino acids. The V end was cut by 1 base, the J end by 3 bases, with 7 bases between. Germline V gives CDR1 GTSNPN, CDR2 SVGIG (reference sequence). CDR3 sequence (DNA): TGTGCCTGGAGTGGCGGCTTCTACGAGCAGTACTTC. It encodes CAWSGGFYEQYF.

This clonotype was observed many times. The chain is built from TRBV11-2 and TRBJ2-1; D is unresolved. Germline CDR1 is SGHAT and CDR2 is FQNNGV. V dropped 4 bases and J dropped 13 bases, with 20 bases sitting between them. CDR3 size: 14 residues. CDR3 residues: CASSWAQASGDQFF. CDR3 coding DNA: TGTGCCAGCAGCTGGGCCCAGGCCAGTGGGGATCAGTTCTTC.

Ten or more counts support this clonotype. This chain connects TRBV20-1 to TRBJ2-2; 9 positions match TRBD1. The CDR3 runs 16 residues. Germline V gene data show CDR1 as DFQATT and CDR2 as SNEGSKA (reference sequence). The V and J ends lost 0 bases and 0 bases, in that order; junction bases with no gene match: 2. CDR3 residues: CSAREQGAANTGELFF. The DNA of the CDR3 is TGCAGTGCTAGAGAACAGGGGGCCGCGAACACCGGGGAGCTGTTTTTT.

In this sample, this clonotype turned up a few times. V gene TRBV7-9 combines with J gene TRBJ2-1, with D possibly matching TRBD1 (5 bases). The germline V and J ends were trimmed by 5 bases and 2 bases, with 19 bases remaining between them. The CDR3 loop spans 17 amino acids. Per germline, CDR1 SEHNR and CDR2 FQNEAQ (reference sequence). In nucleotides, the CDR3 is TGTGCCAGCAGCGCATTTTACAGGCAGGGAACCTACAATGAGCAGTTCTTC. Protein product: CASSAFYRQGTYNEQFF.

Note on this clonotype: A much larger clone is a single base away; this may be a read error. The rearrangement uses TRBV5-4 and TRBJ1-2; tentative D call: TRBD1 (5 bases). Germline V gene sequence: CDR1 SGHNT, CDR2 YYREEE (reference sequence). The CDR3 extends over 13 amino acids. The germline V and J ends were trimmed by 0 bases and 8 bases, with 11 bases remaining between them. CDR3 coding DNA: TGTGCCAGCAGCTTGGATCTGGGGGAAGGCTACACCTTC. Protein product: CASSLDLGEGYTF.

The chain has TRBV21-1 and TRBJ2-5; the table's TRBD1 call for D was not verified on the DNA. TRBV21-1 constitutes a pseudogene. The CDR3 spans 14 residues. The CDR3 region is CASSRGARQETQYF. The CDR3 region has the DNA TGTGCCAGCAGCAGGGGCGCAAGACAAGAGACCCAGTACTTC.

This clonotype turned up a few times. The chain employs TRBV9 and TRBJ2-7; D unresolved. There are 14 residues in the CDR3. The germline V and J ends were trimmed by 0 bases and 2 bases, with 9 bases remaining between them. Germline V CDR1 and CDR2: SGDLS, YYNGEE. The CDR3 loop reads CASSVEGLTYEQYF. The CDR3 nucleotides read TGTGCCAGCAGCGTAGAAGGGCTTACCTACGAGCAGTACTTC. The variable domain in full, with the rest retrieved from reference TRBV9 and TRBJ2-7, is DSGVTQTPKHLITATGQRVTLRCSPRSGDLSVYWYQQSLDQGLQFLIQYYNGEERAKGNILERFSAQQFPDLHSELNLSSLELGDSALYFCASSVEGLTYEQYFGPGTRLTVT.

This clonotype appeared a few times. The gene calls are TRBV29-1 and TRBJ2-3; D unclear. The CDR3 length is 17 residues. Deletions cut 8 bases from V and 0 bases from J, with 24 bases between. In germline, CDR1 is SQVTM, CDR2 ANQGSEA. CDR3 sequence: CSPSQVGPTVSTDTQYF. CDR3 coding DNA: TGCAGCCCCTCCCAGGTCGGGCCTACCGTCAGCACAGATACGCAGTATTTT.

This clonotype has a count of ten or more. DNA of the CDR3: TGTGCCAGCAGCCACACAGGGGGTGCAGATACGCAGTATTTT. Amino acid sequence: CASSHTGGADTQYF. The chain links TRBV6-5 to TRBJ2-3; 8 positions match TRBD1. J lost 4 bases, V lost 6 bases, and 6 bases had no gene match. Germline lookup yields CDR1 MNHEY and CDR2 SVGAGI. The CDR3 spans 14 residues.

At least ten counts were recorded for this clonotype. J is TRBJ1-2 and V is TRBV20-1, with D possibly TRBD1 on 5 matching bases. V dropped 0 bases and J dropped 2 bases, with 10 bases sitting between them. The CDR3 has 14 residues. Looked up from germline, CDR1 is DFQATT and CDR2 is SNEGSKA (reference sequence). CDR3 sequence (DNA): TGCAGTGCTAGAGACCCGACAGTAAACTATGGCTACACCTTC. Amino acids: CSARDPTVNYGYTF.

This clonotype was picked up a small number of times. This chain joins TRBV7-2 and TRBJ1-2, with TRBD1 identical over 9 bases. V gave up 5 bases and J gave up 7 bases; unmatched junction bases: 11. Germline V CDR1 and CDR2: SGHTA, FQGNSA. The CDR3 contains 15 residues. CDR3 coding DNA: TGTGCCAGCAGCGACTACAGGGGGCTCGGATCTGGCTACACCTTC. Amino acids: CASSDYRGLGSGYTF. The variable domain in full, completed from reference TRBV7-2 and TRBJ1-2, reads GAGVSQSPSNKVTEKGKDVELRCDPISGHTALYWYRQSLGQGLEFLIYFQGNSAPDKSGLPSDRFSAERTGGSVSTLTIQRTQQEDSAVYLCASSDYRGLGSGYTFGSGTRLTVV.

V gene TRBV5-1 combines with J gene TRBJ2-5; 11 bases agree with TRBD2. This CDR3 is 16 amino acids long. Germline CDR1 is SGHRS and CDR2 is YFSETQ. Germline trimming cut 0 bases from V and 0 bases from J; bases unmatched to any gene: 1. For the CDR3, the DNA is TGCGCCAGCAGCTTGGGGGGACTAGCGGACCAAGAGACCCAGTACTTC. It yields the protein CASSLGGLADQETQYF.

This clonotype came up many times. This chain joins TRBV20-1 and TRBJ1-1, with TRBD1 matching over 8 bases. The CDR3 runs 14 residues. Germline V gene sequence: CDR1 DFQATT, CDR2 SNEGSKA (reference sequence). V lost 3 bases and J lost 1; bases outside the gene matches: 4. In DNA, the CDR3 is TGCAGTGCTAGCTCCGGACAGGGGAACACTGAAGCTTTCTTT. This translates into CSASSGQGNTEAFF.

This clonotype was seen ten or more times. V usage is TRBV20-1 and J usage is TRBJ2-7, with D tentatively TRBD1 (7 bases). CDR3 length equals 14 residues. CDR1 DFQATT and CDR2 SNEGSKA come from the germline V gene (reference sequence). Trimming shortened V by 0 bases and J by 1 base, and 10 bases separated the two germline ends. Written as DNA, the CDR3 is TGCAGTGCTAGAGATCAGGGGGGATCCTACGAGCAGTACGTC. It yields the protein CSARDQGGSYEQYV.

This clonotype was seen ten or more times. The chain has TRBV20-1 and TRBJ1-5; D call uncertain. Germline CDR1 and CDR2: DFQATT and SNEGSKA (reference sequence). Trimming took off 2 bases at V and 0 bases at J, with 11 bases between the two ends. The CDR3 is 15 residues long. The CDR3 DNA reads TGCAGTGCTAGAAGCCCAGAACATAGCAATCAGCCCCAGCATTTT. Encoded protein: CSARSPEHSNQPQHF.

The chain recombines TRBV7-8 with TRBJ2-1; D is unclear. CDR1 is SGHVS and CDR2 is FQNEAQ in the germline V gene. V lost 5 bases, J lost 10 bases, and 12 bases lay in between. This CDR3 has 12 amino acids. The DNA of the CDR3 is TGTGCCAGCAGCCGGAGTGGTAGCGAGCAGTTCTTC. Its protein product is CASSRSGSEQFF.

Many counts were recorded for this clonotype. The J gene is TRBJ1-2, the V gene TRBV5-8, with unresolved D. Trimming shortened V by 4 bases and J by 4 bases, and 8 bases separated the two germline ends. CDR3 length equals 12 residues. Germline V gene data show CDR1 as SGHTS and CDR2 as YDEGEE. Here the CDR3 reads CASSLRGYGYTF. CDR3 nucleotide sequence: TGTGCCAGCAGCCTACGTGGCTATGGCTACACCTTC. The complete variable domain, with remaining parts taken from reference TRBV5-8 and TRBJ1-2, reads EAGVTQSPTHLIKTRGQQATLRCSPISGHTSVYWYQQALGLGLQFLLWYDEGEERNRGNFPPRFSGRQFPNYSSELNVNALELEDSALYLCASSLRGYGYTFGSGTRLTVV.

This clonotype was counted between two and nine times. The chain employs TRBV12-3 or TRBV12-4 and TRBJ2-5; 8 nucleotides match TRBD2. Losses at the gene ends were 2 bases for V and 2 bases for J; bases not matched to a gene: 10. This CDR3 is built from 17 residues. The DNA of the CDR3 is TGTGCCAGCAGTTTAAAATACGGGGGGGCCCTACAAGAGACCCAGTACTTC. This sequence encodes CASSLKYGGALQETQYF.

The genes are TRBV30 and TRBJ2-7; D call uncertain. V gave up 0 bases and J gave up 2 bases, with 26 bases separating them. Germline V gene lookup returns CDR1 GTSNPN and CDR2 SVGIG (reference sequence). This CDR3 contains 19 residues. CDR3 sequence (DNA): TGTGCCTGGAGTGTAAGAAGCCCCCTCGGGTCAACCAGGACCTACGAGCAGTACTTC. Its translation is CAWSVRSPLGSTRTYEQYF.

This clonotype was observed at least ten times. The genes are TRBV4-2 and TRBJ1-5; possible D gene TRBD1, 6 bases. The germline V gene encodes CDR1 LGHNA and CDR2 YNFKEQ. The CDR3 extends over 17 amino acids. V was clipped by 0 bases and J by 5 bases, with 17 bases between them. The chain's CDR3 is CASSQDPGRSGDQPQHF. In DNA form, the CDR3 reads TGTGCCAGCAGCCAAGATCCCGGGAGGTCAGGGGATCAGCCCCAGCATTTT.